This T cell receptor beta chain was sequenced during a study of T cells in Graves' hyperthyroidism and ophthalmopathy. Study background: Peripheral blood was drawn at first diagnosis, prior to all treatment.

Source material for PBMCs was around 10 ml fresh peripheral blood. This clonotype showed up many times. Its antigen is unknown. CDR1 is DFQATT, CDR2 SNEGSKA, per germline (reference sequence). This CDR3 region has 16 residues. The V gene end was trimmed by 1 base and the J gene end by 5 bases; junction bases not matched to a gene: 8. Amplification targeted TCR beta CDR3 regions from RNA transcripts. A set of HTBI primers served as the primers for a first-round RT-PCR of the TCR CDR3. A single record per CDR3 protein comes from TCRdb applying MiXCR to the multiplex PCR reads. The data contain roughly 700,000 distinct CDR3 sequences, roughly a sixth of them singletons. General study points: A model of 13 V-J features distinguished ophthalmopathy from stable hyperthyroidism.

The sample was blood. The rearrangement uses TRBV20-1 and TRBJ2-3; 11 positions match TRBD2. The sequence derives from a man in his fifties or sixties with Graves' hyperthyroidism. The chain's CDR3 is CSARGGLAGGGDTQYF. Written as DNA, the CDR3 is TGCAGTGCTAGAGGGGGGCTAGCGGGAGGAGGAGATACGCAGTATTTT.